Here is one T cell receptor (beta chain) with its context. Antigen: not known. The data belong to a study of OX40 agonist ivuxolimab in advanced cancers. Study-wide context: Those enrolled were 80% to 85% male, with a mean age of 60 years and ages from 23 to 79. Regarding the study as a whole: The study observed clonal expansion of CD4+ and CD8+ blood T cells by week 6 at 0.1 to 3.0 mg/kg.

Data came from immunoSEQ multiplex PCR; TCRdb stores just in-frame clones and leaves some out. The repertoire holds about 20,000 clones, with over 75% as singletons. There are 13 residues in the CDR3. Trimming removed 2 bases at V and 7 bases at J, with 11 bases between. Looked up from germline, CDR1 is ENHRY and CDR2 is SYGVKD. This clonotype originated in an adult with an advanced solid tumor such as melanoma, head and neck, liver or kidney cancer. This chain uses TRBV10-3 with TRBJ2-5; unclear D gene. The input for sequencing was CD4+ or CD8+ T cells sorted from blood, taken in a trial of the OX40 agonist ivuxolimab. The chain's CDR3 is CAISEKGIGTQYF. CDR3 nucleotides: TGTGCCATCAGTGAGAAGGGTATCGGGACCCAGTACTTC.